This T cell receptor beta chain was captured in a study of cytomegalovirus exposure and HLA in healthy donors (TCRdb year 2017). With regard to the full study: An earlier analysis of more than 550 of the donors reported 250 to 350 Gb of sequence data and 95 million to 130 million unique TCR beta sequences obtained from about 170 million T cells. Across 398 genotyped donors of the cohort, an average of about 240,000 unique TCR beta nucleotide sequences per donor were sequenced, and roughly a sixth of those sequences were non-productive. An earlier analysis of 587 of the donors used high-throughput TCR beta sequencing to judge whether each TCR beta V gene segment behaved as functional or pseudogenic. All discovery cohort repertoires had been generated using a single sequencing platform. An early release that covered around 590 HLA-typed donors contained approximately 300 gigabases of sequencing data and around 85 million unique TCR sequences. Among the roughly 390 genotyped donors, 81% belonged to the genetic ancestry cluster associated with self-reported Caucasian donors. A later analysis re-examined previously published TCR beta repertoires from hundreds of donors and added high-resolution HLA genotyping to investigate patterns of TCR occurrence. In addition to the first cohort of around 670 subjects, a separate validation cohort of 120 different subjects was used. The later analysis used no new phenotypic data to find candidate immune exposures, relying instead on TCR beta sequences and their occurrence across donors. Donor age, sex, ethnicity and CMV serostatus were compiled alongside the repertoire data. High-throughput TCR immunosequencing, statistical association of individual TCRs with disease status, and machine learning were combined to predict cytomegalovirus infection status. Class I and class II HLA loci were covered by the typing at four-digit resolution. About five DR-DQ haplotypes were treated as single units for association and clustering because of strong linkage in the cohort. The study aimed to test whether cataloging public T cell receptors could reveal signatures of past pathogen exposure. Typing coverage differed by locus: A, B, C, DRB1 and DQB1 were typed in roughly 620-630 donors, DQA1 in approximately 520, DPA1 in over 600, and DPB1 in roughly 470. A later genetic analysis took genome-wide SNP genotypes for about 65% of the 666 donors and used that subset as a discovery cohort. Using immunosequencing, the study profiled T cell repertoires from some 670 subjects and related those repertoires to cytomegalovirus serostatus. Overall study results and their limits: A later analysis associated about 18,000 TCR beta sequences with specific HLA alleles at a false discovery rate of 0.05. A further reported finding was that TCR beta sequences accurately predicted the HLA-A and HLA-B alleles for most subjects in the first cohort. A few of the identified cytomegalovirus-associated TCR beta chains were confirmed in vitro to be specific for cytomegalovirus antigens. A later analysis found that HLA-associated TCR beta chains were more clonally expanded and had lower generation probabilities than equally common non-associated chains. In a later analysis, most CMV-associated TCR beta chains were found to appear HLA-restricted, with HLA associations seemingly driven largely by CMV exposure. According to a later genetic analysis, donors in an Asian-associated ancestry cluster had fewer N-insertions in productive TCRs than the approximately 630-donor mean. Correlated functional status among segregating V segments might be attributable to linkage disequilibrium, but an unknown experimental factor could not be ruled out. In a later genetic analysis, a missense DCLRE1C variant was associated with V-gene and J-gene trimming of TCR beta chains, and the association was replicated in an independent cohort. In this cohort, only TCR beta chains were sequenced, and detectable features were limited by the absence of alpha or paired-chain data. According to a later analysis, TCR association rates differed among HLA loci, with DRB1 alleles showing the most associated TCRs and HLA-C alleles showing the fewest. Immune exposure information for the cohort was limited to CMV serostatus. Strong co-occurrence of HLA alleles, especially DR and DQ, made assigning TCR associations to individual alleles difficult. According to the authors, the approach could potentially be generalized to other disease states and immunological phenotypes. Across donors, most TCR sequences were observed very rarely, whereas some public TCRs were present in many individuals. The 87-base-pair reads could not distinguish some IMGT-functional V segments, including TRBV6-2 and TRBV6-3, so those segments were excluded. The classifier was reported to diagnose cytomegalovirus status with high specificity and sensitivity in both the original and validation cohorts. Sequencing depth was assumed to be roughly uniform across donors in the presence/absence analyses, though that assumption may not hold. Because counts were too low, roughly 17 rarely observed V segments, including chromosome 9 orphons, were left out of the earlier analysis of 587 of the donors. The study listed approximately 150 TCR beta chains as associated with cytomegalovirus. Broadly in line with IMGT annotations, most TCR beta V segments showed up in productive rearrangements about 87% or about 30% of the time in an earlier analysis of about 500 of the donors. Because HLA typing was unavailable for some donors at each locus, only the typed subset was used in association tests. Several of the top co-occurrence clusters appeared to be linked to parvovirus B19, influenza, CMV and Epstein-Barr virus, according to a later analysis. A cluster of highly shared sequence variants was judged likely to represent a technical artifact of the sequencing pipeline.

V is pared back by 4 bases and J by 4 bases, with 13 bases lying between the germline termini. CDR1 and CDR2, per the germline V gene, are SGHVS and FQNEAQ. The CDR3 measures 14 amino acids from cysteine to phenylalanine. CDR3 DNA only is kept here, 42 bases in frame from base 1. As regards this clone: Its antigen remains unidentified. Per-nucleotide qualities are absent, and no much larger clonotype sits a single base away.

Library preparation employed the immunoSEQ multiplex PCR assay. The multiplex PCR relied on a mix of 60 forward primers for TCR Vbeta segments and 13 reverse primers for TCR Jbeta segments. The CDR3 region of rearranged TCR beta genes was amplified from genomic DNA by a multiplex PCR assay. On the Illumina HiSeq System, the amplified TCR beta libraries were sequenced as 87-base-pair reads. Per the original workflow: A later analysis counted about 80 million unique TCR beta chains across the 500 to 850 repertoires, and some 12 million of these chains were shared by at least two donors. A nearest-neighbor algorithm error-corrected the raw reads and collapsed the reads into unique sequences, merging closely related sequences to remove PCR and sequencing errors. V, D and J gene segments were assigned by aligning CDR3 sequences to IMGT reference sequences. For a sequence to be retained, a match of at least six nucleotides to both a V gene segment and a J gene segment was required. A rearrangement was called productive if the CDR3 had no stop codons and remained in frame with V and J, and every other rearrangement was called non-productive. Following IMGT convention, CDR3 was defined as the stretch from the second conserved V-encoded cysteine up to the conserved J-encoded phenylalanine. In an earlier analysis of around 570 of the donors, sequences lacking an unambiguous match to a single V gene segment were excluded. An earlier analysis of several hundred of the donors classified V segments as functional when productive rearrangements were above 56.7% and as segregating when the standard deviation between donors was above 5%. To diagnose cytomegalovirus status from the catalog of TCR beta chain sequences, a statistical classification framework was built. In a later analysis, TCR nucleotide sequences were compared against IMGT/GENE-DB human TR gene sequences so that V and J genes could be assigned. Using the TCRdist pipeline, a later analysis assigned CDR3 sequences along with most-parsimonious VDJ recombination scenarios. A later analysis defined each TCR beta chain by its CDR3 amino acid sequence plus V-gene family, and excluded reads lacking a unique V-gene family. A later analysis removed roughly 590 highly shared, low-generation-probability nucleotide sequences to deal with suspected cross-contamination and a sequencing artifact. For each public chain, a later analysis derived a clonal expansion index from normalized ranks of inferred template counts within each repertoire. In a later analysis, generation probabilities were computed with a VDJ recombination model fitted to out-of-frame rearrangements, and the resulting probabilities were checked against IGoR. Hypergeometric tests were used in a later analysis to score TCR-TCR, TCR-HLA and TCR-CMV co-occurrence, with a repertoire-size bias correction applied to the TCR pairs. In a later analysis, false discovery rates were estimated by permuting HLA or CMV assignments 20 times. In a later analysis, co-occurring TCRs were grouped using DBSCAN, and TCRdist sequence similarity was added for clustering within HLA-allele-positive subsets. For co-occurrence clustering, repertoires with fewer than 30,000 or more than 120,000 public chains were excluded, along with about five repertoires with anomalous nucleotide sharing. As stored in TCRdb, this immuneACCESS dataset retains in-frame rearrangements with V and J assigned. A fraction of the clones does not appear; measured against another copy, unresolved V genes explain less than half of the discrepancy, and the remainder lacks a known reason. Clonal size and the V and J genes are those of that table, whereas D and trimming came from the DNA. In this sample the table shows 85,000 to 120,000 clones, over 60% of which occur a single time. The ten biggest clones cover 5% to 7% of the sample.

The cohort comprised 670 or so healthy bone marrow donors. All cohort members were sampled while nominally healthy, although unrecorded immune exposures were likely present. The donor was CMV seropositive and was included in the group of some 290 seropositive cohort members. Every donor gave a peripheral blood sample, and the peripheral blood mononuclear cells from that sample were used for TCR beta sequencing. The Qiagen DNeasy Blood Extraction Kit was used to extract genomic DNA from the blood cell samples. The sequencing sample was made of PBMCs. The TCR sequence derives from a woman between 50 and 59 years old in good health and CMV-seropositive. Here the chain combines TRBV7-8 and TRBJ1-1; a weak D assignment points to TRBD1 (5 bases agree). The encoded CDR3 is CASSSGREGTEAFF. The nucleotide sequence is TGTGCCAGCAGCTCAGGGAGGGAGGGCACTGAAGCTTTCTTT.